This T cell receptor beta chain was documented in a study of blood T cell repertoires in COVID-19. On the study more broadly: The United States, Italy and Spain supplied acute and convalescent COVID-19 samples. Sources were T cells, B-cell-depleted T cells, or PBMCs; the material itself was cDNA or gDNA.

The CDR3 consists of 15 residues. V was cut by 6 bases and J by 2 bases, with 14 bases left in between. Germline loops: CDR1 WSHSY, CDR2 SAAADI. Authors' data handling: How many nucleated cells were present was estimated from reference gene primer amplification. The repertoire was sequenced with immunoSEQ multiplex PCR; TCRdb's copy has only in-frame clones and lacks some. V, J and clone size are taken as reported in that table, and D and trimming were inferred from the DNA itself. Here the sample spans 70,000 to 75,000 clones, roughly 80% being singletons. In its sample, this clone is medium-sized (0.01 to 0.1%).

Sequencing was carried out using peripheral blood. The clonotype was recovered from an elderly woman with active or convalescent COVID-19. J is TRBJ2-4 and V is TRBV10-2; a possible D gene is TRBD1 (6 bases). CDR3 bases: TGCGCCAGCAGGGAATTACAGGGATCCAAAAACATTCAGTACTTC. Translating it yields CASRELQGSKNIQYF.